This TCR beta chain was profiled in a study of regulatory T cells in long-lasting Graves disease (dated by TCRdb to about 2021). With respect to the entire study: Persistent Graves' disease was defined as antithyroid drug treatment for over 5 years with persistently positive TSH receptor autoantibodies. A total of roughly 35 samples underwent TCR sequencing: some 13 from persistent and some 20 from newly diagnosed Graves' disease patients. In the clinical cohort, patients with persistent Graves' disease had used antithyroid drugs for an average of approximately eleven years. This study used TCR sequencing and RNA sequencing of peripheral blood to compare persistent Graves' disease patients against newly diagnosed Graves' disease patients. The study was conducted in China and was registered as a clinical trial.

What this sample's time point label stands for: persistent/refractory GD, antithyroid drugs over 5 years with positive TRAb. For both TCR sequencing and RNA sequencing, RNA was extracted from PBMCs using TRIzol. Graves' disease was diagnosed according to American Thyroid Association guidelines. Patients for the study were recruited at an endocrinology department in Xi'an, China. From each patient, around 9.3 milliliters of peripheral blood was collected into an EDTA anticoagulant tube. Ficoll Paque Plus density gradient separation was used to isolate PBMCs, and no additional T cell sorting was done. An Agilent 2100 Bioanalyzer and agarose gel were used to check RNA quality, while a NanoDrop 2000 measured RNA concentration. Library prep was done by multiplex PCR. TCRdb lists the instrument as Illumina HiSeq 4000. CDR3 regions were amplified by Arm-PCR with iRepertoire HTBI primers to construct TCR beta libraries. Gel purification was performed on PCR products prior to sequencing. The published analysis was carried out like this. Gene usage analysis of CDR3 amino acid clonotypes relied on the roughly 64 TRBV and around 13 TRBJ segments identified across samples. Filtered high-quality paired reads were merged into contigs using COPE and FqMerger. BLAST was used to align contigs to IMGT TRBV, TRBD and TRBJ reference genes, and CDR3 was defined according to IMGT. Any clonotype with a frequency above 0.1% was classified as a highly expanded clone. Shannon entropy was used to measure repertoire diversity, and the Gini coefficient was used to measure V-J evenness. Public clonotypes were defined as clonotypes shared by more than one individual. Using fastp trimming at Q25 and MiXCR clonotype assembly, TCRdb reanalyzed the public sequencing data and kept in-frame beta chains. A single entry per CDR3 protein holds the most common genes and DNA from its merged rows. TCRdb's processing, not the study's, gives the V and J calls here. This sample lists a few hundred thousand distinct CDR3 sequences; roughly a quarter were detected once. The top ten clones comprise over 25% of the sample.

This clonotype was seen at least ten times. The clone's antigen remains unknown. Base qualities are not at hand, and no much larger clone is one base apart. Looking up the germline V gene yields CDR1 KGHDR and CDR2 SFDVKD. The V end loses 2 bases and the J end loses 2 bases, and a stretch of 8 bases separates them. From the cysteine through the phenylalanine, the CDR3 covers 14 amino acids. Only the CDR3 region is kept as DNA, spanning 42 bases read in frame from base 1. General conclusions and limits of the study: Lower TCR Shannon entropy and fewer highly expanded clones were observed in persistent Graves' disease patients than in newly diagnosed patients, which suggested clonal expansion. The small sample size was acknowledged by the authors as a limitation that may reduce accuracy. TRBV28, TRBJ1-2 and TRBJ2-5 were preferentially used in persistent disease, while TRBV20-1 and TRBJ2-1 were favored in newly diagnosed disease. The study examined only peripheral blood because the primary lesion, thyroid tissue, could not be accessed. Only the TCR beta chain was sequenced and analyzed. Patients with persistent disease shared more public clonotypes (fewer than 3,000) than newly diagnosed patients did (approximately 970).

The clonotype originates from a female donor with Graves disease. The starting material was peripheral blood mononuclear cells (PBMCs), obtained when the disease was refractory, from a patient treated with antithyroid drugs. The chain joins TRBV24-1 to TRBJ1-2, with no confident D gene call. The sequenced DNA: TGTGCCACCAGTGATTATGCATCCAACTATGGCTACACCTTC. This encodes CATSDYASNYGYTF.